This is a list of T cell receptor beta chains from one sample in a study of T-cell reconstitution after alpha-beta-depleted transplantation in children. TCRdb redid the calling of the PCR reads with MiXCR, one entry per CDR3 protein. Seen here are 500,000 to 600,000 distinct CDR3 sequences, approximately 29% observed once, and the top ten hold 2% to 3%. This sample comprised PBMCs from the stem cell graft donor, obtained from the stem cell graft. The receptors were gathered from a human donor who donated a stem cell graft to a child with aplastic anemia. Each CDR3 is given with its conserved first and last residue. Fields, in order: D gene, clone size, V gene, J gene, CDR3 DNA, CDR3 protein. A D gene is named only where the DNA matches it firmly. Clone sizes are given selectively: once, few, many, or a class where the clone is expanded.

d_gene: TRBD1
abundance: -
v_gene: TRBV15
j_gene: TRBJ1-2
CDR3nt: TGTGCCACCAGCAGAGCCAGGGACAGCATATTCACTGGCTACACCTTC
CDR3aa: CATSRARDSIFTGYTF

d_gene: TRBD2
abundance: few
v_gene: TRBV7-2
j_gene: TRBJ2-3
CDR3nt: TGTGCCAGCAGCTCTCCGACTAGCGGGAGCCCAGATACGCAGTATTTT
CDR3aa: CASSSPTSGSPDTQYF

d_gene: TRBD2
abundance: -
v_gene: TRBV12-3/TRBV12-4
j_gene: TRBJ2-7
CDR3nt: TGTGCCAGCAGCCGAAGCGGGACTAGCGGGAGTGCCCACGAGCAGTACTTC
CDR3aa: CASSRSGTSGSAHEQYF

d_gene: TRBD1
abundance: -
v_gene: TRBV6-2/TRBV6-3
j_gene: TRBJ1-2
CDR3nt: TGTGCCAGCAGTCATAACTCGGGACAGGCCAGGAACCATGGCTACACCTTC
CDR3aa: CASSHNSGQARNHGYTF

d_gene: TRBD1
abundance: -
v_gene: TRBV19
j_gene: TRBJ2-5
CDR3nt: TGTGCCAGTGCGGGGACAGGGAGGGAGACCCAGTACTTC
CDR3aa: CASAGTGRETQYF

d_gene: TRBD1
abundance: many
v_gene: TRBV12-3/TRBV12-4
j_gene: TRBJ2-5
CDR3nt: TGTGCCAGCAGTCCCGCCGGGGCAGGGGGGACCCAGTACTTC
CDR3aa: CASSPAGAGGTQYF

d_gene: -
abundance: few
v_gene: TRBV30
j_gene: TRBJ1-1
CDR3nt: TGTGCCTGGAGTGTAGTCGAGGGCGGGGGGGCTGAAGCTTTCTTT
CDR3aa: CAWSVVEGGGAEAFF

d_gene: TRBD2
abundance: -
v_gene: TRBV25-1
j_gene: TRBJ2-2
CDR3nt: TGTGCCAGCAGTGAAGCGGGAGCCGATGCCGGGGAGCTGTTTTTT
CDR3aa: CASSEAGADAGELFF

d_gene: -
abundance: -
v_gene: TRBV9
j_gene: TRBJ1-3
CDR3nt: TGTGCCAGCAGCGTAGGGATCCCTGGAAACACCATATATTTT
CDR3aa: CASSVGIPGNTIYF

d_gene: -
abundance: few
v_gene: TRBV29-1
j_gene: TRBJ2-5
CDR3nt: TGCAGCGTTGAAGACGGTTCAAGGGAGACCCAGTACTTC
CDR3aa: CSVEDGSRETQYF

d_gene: -
abundance: -
v_gene: TRBV4-2
j_gene: TRBJ1-1
CDR3nt: TGTGCCAGCAGCCAAGATAGACAGAACACTGAAGCTTTCTTT
CDR3aa: CASSQDRQNTEAFF

d_gene: TRBD1
abundance: few
v_gene: TRBV12-3/TRBV12-4
j_gene: TRBJ1-2
CDR3nt: TGTGCCAGCAGTTTGCGACAGGGTAGTTTTGATGGCTACACCTTC
CDR3aa: CASSLRQGSFDGYTF

d_gene: -
abundance: -
v_gene: TRBV24-1
j_gene: TRBJ1-1
CDR3nt: TGTGCCACCAGTCCGGGGGGCTTTTCAGGTGAACCTGAAGCTTTCTTT
CDR3aa: CATSPGGFSGEPEAFF

d_gene: TRBD2
abundance: medium-sized
v_gene: TRBV20-1
j_gene: TRBJ2-5
CDR3nt: TGCAGTGCTAGAACCGGGACTAGCGCAGAGACCCAGTACTTC
CDR3aa: CSARTGTSAETQYF